This T cell receptor beta chain stems from a study of CD8+CD57+ T cells in acquired aplastic anemia. Study overall: Sorting CD4+ and CD8+ cells gave DNA averaging 3.2 ug. The study, taken as a whole, reports: Patients and controls had CD8+ Simpson's diversity values that were not significantly distinct.

Germline V gene sequence: CDR1 SGHTA, CDR2 FQGNSA. Between the trimmed V and J ends, which lost 5 bases and 1 base, there was a span of 11 bases. The CDR3 has 14 residues. As regards this clonotype: What it recognizes is unknown.

Genomic DNA acted as the template from which TCR beta VDJ combination and CDR3 sequence profiling were carried out. From the reads, TCRdb called clonotypes with MiXCR, one entry per CDR3 protein. The table shows about 110,000 distinct CDR3 sequences, with roughly 50% occurring only once. This TCR was recovered from a human donor in good health, serving as a control. The sample was sorted CD4+, CD8+, or CD8+CD57+ T cells (not recorded which) from PBMCs. The chain employs TRBV7-2 and TRBJ1-1, with a tentative D call TRBD1 (5 bases). CDR3 loop: CASSQGTSNTEAFF. Written as DNA, the CDR3 is TGTGCCAGCAGCCAAGGGACGTCGAACACTGAAGCTTTCTTT.